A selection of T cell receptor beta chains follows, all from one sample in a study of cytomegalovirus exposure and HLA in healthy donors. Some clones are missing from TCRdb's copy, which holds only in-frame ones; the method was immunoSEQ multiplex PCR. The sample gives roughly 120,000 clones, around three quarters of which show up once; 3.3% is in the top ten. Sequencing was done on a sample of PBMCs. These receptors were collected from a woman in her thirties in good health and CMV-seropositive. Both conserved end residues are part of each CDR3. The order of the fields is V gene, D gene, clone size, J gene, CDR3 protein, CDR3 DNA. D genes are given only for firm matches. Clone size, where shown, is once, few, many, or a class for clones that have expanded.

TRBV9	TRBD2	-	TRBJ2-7	CASSVGGPGEGLRYEQYF	TGTGCCAGCAGCGTGGGGGGACCTGGGGAGGGGCTTCGCTACGAGCAGTACTTC
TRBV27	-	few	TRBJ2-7	CASSLMGGGHEQYF	TGTGCCAGCAGTCTGATGGGAGGTGGGCACGAGCAGTACTTC
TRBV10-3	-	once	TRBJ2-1	CAISEPQGPSYNEQFF	TGTGCCATCAGTGAGCCGCAGGGGCCCTCCTACAATGAGCAGTTCTTC
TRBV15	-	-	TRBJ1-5	CATSRDHKNSNQPQHF	TGTGCCACCAGCAGAGATCACAAAAATAGCAATCAGCCCCAGCATTTT
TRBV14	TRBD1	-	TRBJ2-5	CASSPGPNRGEETQYF	TGTGCCAGCAGCCCAGGCCCCAACAGGGGAGAAGAGACCCAGTACTTC
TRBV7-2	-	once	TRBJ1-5	CASSLRSGGPQHF	TGTGCCAGCAGCTTACGCTCAGGAGGGCCCCAGCATTTT
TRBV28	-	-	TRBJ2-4	CASTPGKGTKPYF	TGTGCCAGCACCCCTGGGAAGGGGACAAAGCCGTACTTC
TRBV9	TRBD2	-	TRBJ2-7	CASSESESGGWYEQYF	TGTGCCAGCAGCGAGTCCGAGAGCGGGGGGTGGTACGAGCAGTACTTC
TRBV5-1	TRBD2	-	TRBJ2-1	CASSPDWGGEQFF	TGCGCCAGCAGCCCCGACTGGGGAGGGGAGCAGTTCTTC
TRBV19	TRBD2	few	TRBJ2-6	CASAGGRLRANVLTF	TGTGCCAGTGCGGGGGGGCGCTTGAGGGCCAACGTCCTGACTTTC
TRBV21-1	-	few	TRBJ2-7	CASSTHRGPNPDYEQYF	TGTGCCAGCAGCACACACAGGGGGCCAAATCCAGACTACGAGCAGTACTTC
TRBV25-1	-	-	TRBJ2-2	CASKGTYGELFF	TGTGCCAGCAAGGGGACATACGGGGAGCTGTTTTTT
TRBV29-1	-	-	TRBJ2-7	CSVLWQGSYEQYF	TGCAGCGTTTTGTGGCAGGGCTCCTACGAGCAGTACTTC
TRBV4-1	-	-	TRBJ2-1	CASSQGLWQGTNNEQFF	TGCGCCAGCAGCCAAGGGCTGTGGCAGGGGACTAACAATGAGCAGTTCTTC
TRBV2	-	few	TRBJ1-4	CASSRGEEKLFF	TGTGCCAGCAGTCGGGGAGAGGAAAAACTGTTTTTT
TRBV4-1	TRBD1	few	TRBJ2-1	CASSFRTGEQRNEQFF	TGCGCCAGCAGCTTTAGAACAGGGGAACAAAGGAATGAGCAGTTCTTC
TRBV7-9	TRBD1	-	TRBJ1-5	CASSLTGNNQPQHF	TGTGCCAGCAGCTTGACAGGGAACAATCAGCCCCAGCATTTT
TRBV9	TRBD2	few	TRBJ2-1	CASSVAGGNSYNEQFF	TGTGCCAGCAGCGTTGCGGGGGGAAACTCCTACAATGAGCAGTTCTTC
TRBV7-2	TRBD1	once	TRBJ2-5	CASSLVAGQGETQYF	TGTGCCAGCAGCTTAGTAGCGGGACAGGGGGAGACCCAGTACTTC
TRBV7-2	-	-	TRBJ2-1	CASRPTGDYNEQFF	TGTGCCAGCAGACCGACAGGAGATTACAATGAGCAGTTCTTC
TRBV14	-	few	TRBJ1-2	CASSQDFTGNGYTF	TGTGCCAGCAGCCAAGATTTCACAGGGAACGGCTACACCTTC
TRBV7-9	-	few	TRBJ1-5	CSSSLVGTTSNQPQHF	TGTTCCAGCAGCTTAGTCGGGACAACTAGCAATCAGCCCCAGCATTTT
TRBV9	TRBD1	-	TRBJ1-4	CASSETGWGEKLFF	TGTGCCAGCAGCGAGACAGGGTGGGGGGAAAAACTGTTTTTT
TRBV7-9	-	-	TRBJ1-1	CASSYSDSTLAGMNTEAFF	TGTGCCAGCAGCTACTCCGACTCGACCTTGGCGGGTATGAACACTGAAGCTTTCTTT
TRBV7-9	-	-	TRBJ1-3	CASSPDFSGNTIYF	TGTGCCAGCAGCCCCGACTTTAGTGGAAACACCATATATTTT
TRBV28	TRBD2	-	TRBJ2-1	CASRASGAYNEQFF	TGTGCCAGCAGGGCTAGCGGGGCCTACAATGAGCAGTTCTTC
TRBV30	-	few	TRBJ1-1	CAWSVHSGGGLGAFF	TGTGCCTGGAGTGTACACAGCGGGGGCGGGCTAGGAGCTTTCTTT
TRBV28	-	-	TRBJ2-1	CASSFGTDPSSYNEQFF	TGTGCCAGCAGTTTTGGGACTGACCCAAGCTCCTACAATGAGCAGTTCTTC
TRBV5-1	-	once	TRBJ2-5	CASSLDGETQYF	TGCGCCAGCAGCTTGGACGGAGAGACCCAGTACTTC
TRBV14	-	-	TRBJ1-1	CASSEGGGTEAFF	TGTGCCAGCAGCGAAGGGGGGGGCACTGAAGCTTTCTTT
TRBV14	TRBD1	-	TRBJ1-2	CASSLDRAAYGYTF	TGTGCCAGCAGCCTCGACAGGGCAGCGTACGGCTACACCTTC
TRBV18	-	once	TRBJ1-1	CASSPHREHTEAFF	TGTGCCAGCTCACCACACAGGGAACACACTGAAGCTTTCTTT
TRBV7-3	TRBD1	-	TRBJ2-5	CASSPTGEETQYF	TGTGCCAGCAGCCCCACAGGGGAAGAGACCCAGTACTTC
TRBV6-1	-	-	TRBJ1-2	CASSEDRGVNYGYTF	TGTGCCAGCAGTGAAGATCGGGGGGTCAACTATGGCTACACCTTC
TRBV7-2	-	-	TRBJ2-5	CASSSTGGAETQYF	TGTGCCAGCAGCTCTACGGGGGGCGCAGAGACCCAGTACTTC
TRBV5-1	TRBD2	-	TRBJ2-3	CASSLEGGGSTDTQYF	TGCGCCAGCAGCTTGGAGGGCGGGGGGTCTACAGATACGCAGTATTTT
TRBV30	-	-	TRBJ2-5	CAFAGREETQYF	TGTGCCTTCGCTGGTCGCGAAGAGACCCAGTACTTC
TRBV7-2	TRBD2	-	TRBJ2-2	CASSFRRLAGIGELFF	TGTGCCAGCAGCTTTAGGCGACTAGCGGGTATCGGGGAGCTGTTTTTT
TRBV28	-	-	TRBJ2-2	CASSLLRNTGELFF	TGTGCCAGCAGTTTACTGAGGAACACCGGGGAGCTGTTTTTT
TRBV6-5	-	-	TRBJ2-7	CASRRHRGFSYEQYF	TGTGCCAGCAGACGGCACCGGGGGTTCTCCTACGAGCAGTACTTC
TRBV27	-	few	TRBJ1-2	CASSFLANYGYTF	TGTGCCAGCAGTTTTCTGGCAAACTATGGCTACACCTTC
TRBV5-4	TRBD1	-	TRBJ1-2	CASSLGGTGDVGGYTF	TGTGCCAGCAGCTTGGGAGGGACAGGAGATGTAGGGGGCTACACCTTC